This T cell receptor (beta chain) originates from a study of CD4+ T cells in melanoma. Here immunoSEQ multiplex PCR was the method, and the copy in TCRdb shows in-frame clones only, minus some. The sample holds 140,000 or so clones; approximately 91% are singletons and the top ten take over 1.5%. CDR1 and CDR2 from the germline V gene are MNHEY and SVGAGI. This CDR3 has 13 amino acids. V was trimmed by 2 bases and J by 7 bases, leaving 9 bases between them. The TCR originated in a human donor with melanoma. V is TRBV6-5 and J is TRBJ1-5; D is unresolved. The CDR3 DNA reads as TGTGCCAGCAGTTACATCACCGGGCAGCCCCAGCATTTT. It is translated as CASSYITGQPQHF.